These T cell receptor beta chains were read from a single sample in a study of T cells in Graves' hyperthyroidism and ophthalmopathy. TCRdb reanalysed the multiplex PCR reads using MiXCR and keeps one entry per CDR3 protein. In the table there are a few hundred thousand distinct CDR3 sequences, around 20% of which are singletons. The sequencing sample was made of blood. These TCRs come from a woman aged 45-59 years with Graves' hyperthyroidism. Both conserved end residues are part of each CDR3. D genes are given only for firm matches. The size of a clone is reported for some rows only, either as once, few or many, or as a class for expanded clones.

v_gene,j_gene,d_gene,abundance,CDR3aa,CDR3nt
TRBV2,TRBJ1-5,TRBD1,NA,CASSDVLQGGQPQHF,TGTGCCAGCAGCGACGTCCTACAGGGGGGTCAGCCCCAGCATTTT
TRBV24-1,TRBJ2-7,TRBD1,many,CATSDTGGSNEQYF,TGTGCCACCAGTGATACAGGGGGCTCCAACGAGCAGTACTTC
TRBV20-1,TRBJ2-3,TRBD2,many,CSARGASGRADTQYF,TGCAGTGCGCGTGGAGCTAGCGGGAGGGCAGATACGCAGTATTTT
TRBV20-1,TRBJ2-4,TRBD1,few,CSANPQSDRDATVAKNIQYF,TGCAGTGCCAATCCGCAAAGCGACAGGGACGCCACCGTAGCCAAAAACATTCAGTACTTC
TRBV19,TRBJ2-3,TRBD2,NA,CASKWRGGTDTQYF,TGTGCCAGTAAATGGCGGGGGGGCACAGATACGCAGTATTTT
TRBV20-1,TRBJ2-4,TRBD1,NA,CSAHMAQGASKNIQYF,TGCAGTGCTCACATGGCACAGGGGGCGTCCAAAAACATTCAGTACTTC
TRBV6-1,TRBJ1-5,NA,few,CASSVREGVGNQPQHF,TGTGCCAGCAGTGTTCGAGAAGGGGTCGGCAATCAGCCCCAGCATTTT
TRBV18,TRBJ1-5,NA,NA,CASSRQKEPQHF,TGTGCCAGCTCACGGCAGAAAGAGCCCCAGCATTTT
TRBV20-1,TRBJ2-1,NA,many,CSASHSTGYNEQFF,TGCAGTGCTAGCCACTCTACGGGCTACAATGAGCAGTTCTTC
TRBV5-1,TRBJ1-1,NA,many,CASSLGQGPPEAFF,TGCGCCAGCAGCTTGGGGCAGGGTCCTCCTGAAGCTTTCTTT
TRBV12-3/TRBV12-4,TRBJ2-5,NA,many,CASSLLGETQYF,TGTGCCAGCAGCTTATTGGGGGAGACCCAGTACTTC
TRBV18,TRBJ1-5,NA,many,CASSPEGIGNQPQHF,TGTGCCAGCTCACCGGAGGGTATCGGCAATCAGCCCCAGCATTTT
TRBV5-1,TRBJ2-2,TRBD2,many,CASSFGLAGGVGELFF,TGCGCCAGCAGCTTCGGACTAGCGGGAGGTGTCGGGGAGCTGTTTTTT
TRBV5-1,TRBJ2-1,TRBD2,many,CASSPVLAGGGNEQFF,TGCGCCAGCAGCCCCGTTTTAGCGGGAGGTGGCAATGAGCAGTTCTTC
TRBV3-1,TRBJ2-7,NA,few,CASSQGPAEQYF,TGTGCCAGCAGCCAAGGGCCTGCCGAGCAGTACTTC
TRBV20-1,TRBJ2-1,NA,many,CSARERNGNLVGEQFF,TGCAGTGCTAGAGAACGGAACGGGAACCTAGTCGGGGAGCAGTTCTTC
TRBV19,TRBJ2-3,TRBD2,NA,CASSRWTSGKASTDTQYF,TGTGCCAGTAGTAGATGGACTAGCGGGAAGGCTAGCACAGATACGCAGTATTTT
TRBV20-1,TRBJ2-4,TRBD2,many,CSANTPSGRIYIQYF,TGCAGTGCTAATACTCCTAGCGGGAGGATATACATTCAGTACTTC
TRBV20-1,TRBJ2-3,NA,few,CSARRDSLGDTQYF,TGCAGTGCTAGACGGGACTCCCTTGGGGATACGCAGTATTTT
TRBV5-7,TRBJ2-7,TRBD1,many,CASRPNGTGYYEQYF,TGTGCCAGCAGGCCTAACGGGACAGGATACTACGAGCAGTACTTC
TRBV4-1,TRBJ1-4,NA,few,CASSQDLGGEKLFF,TGCGCCAGCAGCCAAGATTTGGGGGGGGAAAAACTGTTTTTT
TRBV28,TRBJ2-7,TRBD2,NA,CASSFQSGGGYEQYF,TGTGCCAGCAGTTTCCAAAGCGGGGGGGGGTACGAGCAGTACTTC